The clone carrying this T cell receptor beta chain showed up many times. What it recognizes is unknown. Germline and junction disagree at one end, which may indicate a read error. This sample was taken from a study of regulatory T cells in long-lasting Graves disease. Findings and caveats of the study: New patients shared 970 or so public clonotypes, and persistent patients shared more, with fewer than 3,500. Less diverse TCR repertoires were seen in persistent Graves' patients than in newly diagnosed ones.

Building of the TCR beta libraries involved iRepertoire HTBI primers and Arm-PCR of CDR3 regions. One entry per CDR3 protein results from TCRdb running MiXCR on the multiplex PCR reads. The sample has about 220,000 distinct CDR3 sequences; roughly 19% are singletons. The CDR3 loop spans 15 amino acids. Germline V lookup: CDR1 MNHEY, CDR2 SMNVEV (reference sequence). Time point defined: newly diagnosed GD, antithyroid drugs for less than 3 months. RNA from PBMCs was the source of the TCR library. In addition, the sample was reused for a study of T cells in Graves' hyperthyroidism and ophthalmopathy. Turning to that study: The diagnostic basis comprised clinical symptoms, serum thyroxine and TRAb, thyroid ultrasound and orbital computed tomography.

The specimen comprised peripheral blood mononuclear cells (PBMCs), sampled at new diagnosis, from a patient treated with antithyroid drugs. This chain links TRBV27 with TRBJ1-2; D may be TRBD1 (5 bases). The TCR originated in a woman aged 25 to 39 with Graves disease. As DNA, the CDR3 is TGTGCCAGCGGTTTCCTAGGGGACGGGAGCTATGGCTACACCTTC. Translating it yields CASGFLGDGSYGYTF.